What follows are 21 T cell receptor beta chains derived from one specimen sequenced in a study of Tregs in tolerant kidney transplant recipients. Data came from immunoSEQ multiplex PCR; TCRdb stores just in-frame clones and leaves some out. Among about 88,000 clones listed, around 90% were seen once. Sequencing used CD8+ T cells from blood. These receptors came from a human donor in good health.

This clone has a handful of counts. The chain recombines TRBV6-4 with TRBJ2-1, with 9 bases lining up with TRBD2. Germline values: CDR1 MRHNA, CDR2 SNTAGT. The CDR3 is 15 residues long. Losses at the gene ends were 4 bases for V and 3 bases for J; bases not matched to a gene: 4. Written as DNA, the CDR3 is TGTGCCAGCAGTGGTAGCGGGGGAGGCTACAATGAGCAGTTCTTC. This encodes CASSGSGGGYNEQFF.

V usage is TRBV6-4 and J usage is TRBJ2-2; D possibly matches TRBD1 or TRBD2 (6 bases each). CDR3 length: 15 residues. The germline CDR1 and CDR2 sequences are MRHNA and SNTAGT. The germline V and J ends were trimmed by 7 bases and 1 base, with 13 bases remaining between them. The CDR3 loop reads CASTPEGGNTGELFF. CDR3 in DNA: TGTGCCAGCACCCCAGAGGGGGGGAACACCGGGGAGCTGTTTTTT.

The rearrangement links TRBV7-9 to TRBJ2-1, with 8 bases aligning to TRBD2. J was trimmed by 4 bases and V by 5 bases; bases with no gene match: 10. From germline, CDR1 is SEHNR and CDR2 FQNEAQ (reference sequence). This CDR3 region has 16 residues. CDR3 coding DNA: TGTGCCAGCAGCCCCGGGATACGGGGGGGTTACAATGAGCAGTTCTTC. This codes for CASSPGIRGGYNEQFF.

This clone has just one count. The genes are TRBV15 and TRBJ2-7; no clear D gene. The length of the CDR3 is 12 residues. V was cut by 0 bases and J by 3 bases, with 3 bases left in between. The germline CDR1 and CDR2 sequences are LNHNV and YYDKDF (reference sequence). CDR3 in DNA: TGTGCCACCAGCAGAGATCGCTACGAGCAGTACTTC. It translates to CATSRDRYEQYF.

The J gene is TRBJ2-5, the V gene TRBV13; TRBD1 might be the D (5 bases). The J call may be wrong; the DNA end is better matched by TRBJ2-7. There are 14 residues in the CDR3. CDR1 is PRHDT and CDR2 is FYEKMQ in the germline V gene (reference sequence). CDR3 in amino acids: CASSLKDTHYEQYF. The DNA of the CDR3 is TGTGCCAGCAGCTTAAAGGACACCCACTACGAGCAGTACTTC.

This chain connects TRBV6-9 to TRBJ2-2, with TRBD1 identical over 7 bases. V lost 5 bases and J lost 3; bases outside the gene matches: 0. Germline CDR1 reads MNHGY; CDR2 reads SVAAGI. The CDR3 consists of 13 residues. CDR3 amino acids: CASSDRDTGELFF. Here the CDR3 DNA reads TGTGCCAGCAGTGACAGGGACACCGGGGAGCTGTTTTTT.

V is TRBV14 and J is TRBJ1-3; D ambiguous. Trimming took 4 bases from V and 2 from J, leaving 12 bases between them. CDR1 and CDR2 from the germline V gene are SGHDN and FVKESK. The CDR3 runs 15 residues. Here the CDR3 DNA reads TGTGCCAGCAGCCGGGTGGCGGTGGCTGGAAACACCATATATTTT. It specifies CASSRVAVAGNTIYF. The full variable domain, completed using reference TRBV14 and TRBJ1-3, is EAGVTQFPSHSVIEKGQTVTLRCDPISGHDNLYWYRRVMGKEIKFLLHFVKESKQDESGMPNNRFLAERTGGTYSTLKVQPAELEDSGVYFCASSRVAVAGNTIYFGEGSWLTVV.

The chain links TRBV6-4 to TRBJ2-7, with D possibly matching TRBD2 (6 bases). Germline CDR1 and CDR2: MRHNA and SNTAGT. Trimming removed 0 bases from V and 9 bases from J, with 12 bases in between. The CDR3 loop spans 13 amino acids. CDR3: CASSDSAGTAQYF. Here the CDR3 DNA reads TGTGCCAGCAGTGACTCGGCCGGGACTGCGCAGTACTTC.

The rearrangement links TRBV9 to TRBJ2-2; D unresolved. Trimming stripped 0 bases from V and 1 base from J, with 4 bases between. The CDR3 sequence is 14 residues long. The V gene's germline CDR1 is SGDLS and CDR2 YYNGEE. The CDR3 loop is CASSVEGNTGELFF. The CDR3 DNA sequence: TGTGCCAGCAGCGTAGAGGGGAACACCGGGGAGCTGTTTTTT.

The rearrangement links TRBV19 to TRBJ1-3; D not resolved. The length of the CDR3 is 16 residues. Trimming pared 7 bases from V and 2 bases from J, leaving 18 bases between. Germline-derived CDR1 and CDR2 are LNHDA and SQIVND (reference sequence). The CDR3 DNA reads TGTGCCAGTACCACTTGGGCCTCCACCGCTGGAAACACCATATATTTT. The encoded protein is CASTTWASTAGNTIYF.

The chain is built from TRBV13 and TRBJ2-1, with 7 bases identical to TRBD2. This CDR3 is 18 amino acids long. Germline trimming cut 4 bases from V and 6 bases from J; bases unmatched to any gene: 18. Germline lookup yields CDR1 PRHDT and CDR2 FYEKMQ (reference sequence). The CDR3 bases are TGTGCCAGCAGCTCATACCAGCGACGGGACTATACATTCAATGAGCAGTTCTTC. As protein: CASSSYQRRDYTFNEQFF.

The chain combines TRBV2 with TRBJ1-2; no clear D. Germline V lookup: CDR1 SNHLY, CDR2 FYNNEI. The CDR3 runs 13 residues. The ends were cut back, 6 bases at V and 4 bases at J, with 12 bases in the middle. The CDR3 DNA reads TGTGCCAGCAGGGGCCGTGAGGGCTATGGCTACACCTTC. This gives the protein CASRGREGYGYTF.

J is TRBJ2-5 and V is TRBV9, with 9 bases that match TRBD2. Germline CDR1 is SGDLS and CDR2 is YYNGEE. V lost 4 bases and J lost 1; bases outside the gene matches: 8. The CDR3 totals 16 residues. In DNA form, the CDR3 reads TGTGCCAGCAGCTCCTGGGTGACTAGCGGCCAAGAGACCCAGTACTTC. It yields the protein CASSSWVTSGQETQYF.

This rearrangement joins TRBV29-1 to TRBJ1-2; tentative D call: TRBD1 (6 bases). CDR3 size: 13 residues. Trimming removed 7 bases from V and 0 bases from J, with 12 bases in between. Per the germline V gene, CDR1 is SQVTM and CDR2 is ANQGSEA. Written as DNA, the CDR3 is TGCAGCGGGCTGGGGACAACTAACTATGGCTACACCTTC. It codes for CSGLGTTNYGYTF.

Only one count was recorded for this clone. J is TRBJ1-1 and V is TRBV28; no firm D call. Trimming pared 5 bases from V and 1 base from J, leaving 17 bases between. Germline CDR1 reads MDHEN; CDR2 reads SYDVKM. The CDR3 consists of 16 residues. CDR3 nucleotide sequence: TGTGCCAGCAGTCCCACGCCTGGCCGCGAGAACACTGAAGCTTTCTTT. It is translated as CASSPTPGRENTEAFF.

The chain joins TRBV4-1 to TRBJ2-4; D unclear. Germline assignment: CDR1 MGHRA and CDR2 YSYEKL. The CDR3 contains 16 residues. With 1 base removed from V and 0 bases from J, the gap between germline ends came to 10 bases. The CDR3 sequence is CASSQVGPLAKNIQYF. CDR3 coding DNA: TGCGCCAGCAGCCAAGTAGGGCCTTTAGCCAAAAACATTCAGTACTTC.

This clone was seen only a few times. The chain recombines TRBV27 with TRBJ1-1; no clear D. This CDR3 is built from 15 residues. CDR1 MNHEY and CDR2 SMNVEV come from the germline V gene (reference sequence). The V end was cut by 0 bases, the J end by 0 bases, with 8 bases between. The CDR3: CASSLSNSMNTEAFF. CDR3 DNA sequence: TGTGCCAGCAGTTTATCGAACAGTATGAACACTGAAGCTTTCTTT.

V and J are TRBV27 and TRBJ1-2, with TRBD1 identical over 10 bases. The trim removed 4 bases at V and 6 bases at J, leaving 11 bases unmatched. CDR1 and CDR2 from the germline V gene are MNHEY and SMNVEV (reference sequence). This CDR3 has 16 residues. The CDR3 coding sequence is TGTGCCAGCAGTTCCTCCGGGACAGGGGAATGGCATGGCTACACCTTC. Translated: CASSSSGTGEWHGYTF.

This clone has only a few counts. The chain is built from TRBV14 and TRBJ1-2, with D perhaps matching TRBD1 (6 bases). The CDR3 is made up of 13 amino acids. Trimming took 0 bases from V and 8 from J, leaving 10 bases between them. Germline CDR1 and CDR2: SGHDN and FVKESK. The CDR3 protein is CASSQDRRGGYTF. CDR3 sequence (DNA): TGTGCCAGCAGCCAAGATCGCAGGGGCGGCTACACCTTC.

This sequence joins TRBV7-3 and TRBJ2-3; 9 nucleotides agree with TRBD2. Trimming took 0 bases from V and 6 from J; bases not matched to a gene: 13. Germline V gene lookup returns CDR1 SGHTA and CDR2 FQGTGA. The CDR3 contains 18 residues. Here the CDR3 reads CASSLTGPGGGAWDTQYF. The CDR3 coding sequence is TGTGCCAGCAGCTTAACGGGTCCTGGCGGGGGGGCCTGGGATACGCAGTATTTT.

The CDR3, as DNA: TGTGCCAGCAGCTCTCAGTGGGCGCGGGGGACTGAAGCTTTCTTT. Its translation: CASSSQWARGTEAFF. This chain connects TRBV5-5 to TRBJ1-1, with D maybe TRBD1 (5 bases). The V end was cut by 3 bases, the J end by 5 bases, with 17 bases between. The germline V gene encodes CDR1 SGHKS and CDR2 YYEKEE (reference sequence). The CDR3 sequence is 15 residues long.